Listed here are 30 T cell receptor beta chains from one sample, sequenced in a study of blood T cell repertoires in COVID-19. The data were produced by immunoSEQ multiplex PCR, yet TCRdb's version contains in-frame clones alone and is incomplete. This table has about 160,000 clones, approximately 82% appearing once. Sequenced input: peripheral blood. The receptors were sampled from a man between 65 and 80 years old who had recovered from COVID-19.

This rearrangement joins TRBV7-2 to TRBJ2-7; a weak D match, TRBD1 (5 bases). Trimming shortened V by 0 bases and J by 3 bases, and 15 bases separated the two germline ends. The CDR3 runs to 16 residues. The V gene's germline CDR1 is SGHTA and CDR2 FQGNSA. This CDR3 reads CASSLAGRFNIYEQYF. In DNA form, the CDR3 reads TGTGCCAGCAGCTTAGCGGGGCGGTTCAATATCTACGAGCAGTACTTC.

This rearrangement joins TRBV11-2 to TRBJ1-6, with TRBD1 identical over 7 bases. J lost 8 bases, V lost 5 bases, and 9 bases had no gene match. The CDR3 is 15 residues long. CDR1 is SGHAT and CDR2 is FQNNGV in the germline V gene. CDR3 DNA: TGTGCCAGCAGCCAAGGACAGGCGTCGGATTCACCCCTCCACTTT. It translates to CASSQGQASDSPLHF. The full variable domain, with the rest looked up from reference TRBV11-2 and TRBJ1-6, is EAGVAQSPRYKIIEKRQSVAFWCNPISGHATLYWYQQILGQGPKLLIQFQNNGVVDDSQLPKDRFSAERLKGVDSTLKIQPAKLEDSAVYLCASSQGQASDSPLHFGNGTRLTVT.

The J gene is TRBJ2-2, the V gene TRBV29-1, with D possibly being TRBD1 (5 bases). The CDR3 is made up of 15 amino acids. Trimming took off 7 bases at V and 4 bases at J, with 19 bases between the two ends. Germline V CDR1 and CDR2: SQVTM, ANQGSEA. The CDR3 protein is CSAREATGATGELFF. Written as DNA, the CDR3 is TGCAGCGCCCGAGAAGCAACAGGAGCCACCGGGGAGCTGTTTTTT.

The genes are TRBV7-2 and TRBJ2-2, with 9 bases fitting TRBD1. The trim removed 5 bases at V and 3 bases at J, leaving 4 bases unmatched. The CDR3 runs 15 residues. The V gene's germline CDR1 is SGHTA and CDR2 FQGNSA. DNA of the CDR3: TGTGCCAGCAGCCCACAGGGGGCGGACACCGGGGAGCTGTTTTTT. Translated, it gives CASSPQGADTGELFF.

This clone was seen once. This sequence joins TRBV7-2 and TRBJ2-1, with 12 nucleotides matching TRBD1. Germline assignment: CDR1 SGHTA and CDR2 FQGNSA. The CDR3 is made up of 14 amino acids. V lost 5 bases and J lost 8; bases outside the gene matches: 4. CDR3 in amino acids: CASSRGQGAHEQFF. The CDR3 nucleotides are TGTGCCAGCAGCCGGGGACAGGGGGCCCATGAGCAGTTCTTC.

J is TRBJ2-5 and V is TRBV4-3; 10 nucleotides agree with TRBD2. The CDR3 runs to 16 residues. V gave up 0 bases and J gave up 5 bases; unmatched junction bases: 6. The V gene's germline CDR1 is LGHNA and CDR2 YSLEER. The CDR3 coding sequence is TGCGCCAGCAGCCAAGATCCTAGCGGGAGCTCTGAGACCCAGTACTTC. Translated: CASSQDPSGSSETQYF.

V and J are TRBV9 and TRBJ2-1; 9 nucleotides match TRBD2. V was clipped by 5 bases and J by 2 bases; unmatched bases: 8. CDR3 length: 16 amino acids. Germline-derived CDR1 and CDR2 are SGDLS and YYNGEE. Here the CDR3 DNA reads TGTGCCAGCAGTCAGATAGCGGGAGTTACCTACAATGAGCAGTTCTTC. Its translation: CASSQIAGVTYNEQFF. The full variable domain, in which reference TRBV9 and TRBJ2-1 provide the parts outside the CDR3, is DSGVTQTPKHLITATGQRVTLRCSPRSGDLSVYWYQQSLDQGLQFLIQYYNGEERAKGNILERFSAQQFPDLHSELNLSSLELGDSALYFCASSQIAGVTYNEQFFGPGTRLTVL.

The count of this clone is one. The chain couples TRBV18 to TRBJ1-4; D unclear. Germline lookup yields CDR1 KGHSH and CDR2 LQKENI. Trimming stripped 0 bases from V and 8 bases from J, with 7 bases between. The CDR3 loop spans 13 amino acids. CDR3 region: CASSPPGGEKLFF. The CDR3 nucleotides are TGTGCCAGCTCACCACCGGGAGGGGAAAAACTGTTTTTT. Supplemented by reference TRBV18 and TRBJ1-4, the full variable domain reads NAGVMQNPRHLVRRRGQEARLRCSPMKGHSHVYWYRQLPEEGLKFMVYLQKENIIDESGMPKERFSAEFPKEGPSILRIQQVVRGDSAAYFCASSPPGGEKLFFGSGTQLSVL.

The V gene is TRBV5-4, the J gene TRBJ2-7, with TRBD2 matching over 7 bases. Germline V lookup: CDR1 SGHNT, CDR2 YYREEE (reference sequence). The ends lost 0 bases at V and 4 bases at J; junction bases unmatched: 7. The CDR3 sequence is 15 residues long. The CDR3 DNA reads as TGTGCCAGCAGCTTGGGGCCTAGCGGAACTTACGAGCAGTACTTC. Translating it yields CASSLGPSGTYEQYF.

The chain joins TRBV15 to TRBJ2-3, with a tentative D call TRBD1 (6 bases). V lost 8 bases and J 2 bases, leaving 17 bases between the germline ends. The germline V gene encodes CDR1 LNHNV and CDR2 YYDKDF (reference sequence). The CDR3 runs to 15 residues. The CDR3 loop reads CATLRYQGNTDTQYF. The CDR3 DNA is TGTGCCACCCTTAGGTATCAGGGGAACACAGATACGCAGTATTTT.

The chain carries TRBV4-3 and TRBJ2-7, with TRBD2 matching over 9 bases. The CDR3 contains 15 residues. The germline gives CDR1 LGHNA, CDR2 YSLEER. Unmatched junction bases numbered 5, after V lost 1 base and J lost 4 bases. CDR3 DNA: TGCGCCAGCAGCCAAGGATTAGCGGGAGCGTACGAGCAGTACTTC. Residues: CASSQGLAGAYEQYF.

The CDR3 DNA reads as TGTGCCAGCAGTTTCGGCAGGGGCAGTGAGCAGTTCTTC. The encoded protein is CASSFGRGSEQFF. The rearrangement uses TRBV6-2 or TRBV6-3 and TRBJ2-1; D may be TRBD1 (6 bases). V dropped 4 bases and J dropped 9 bases, with 13 bases sitting between them. Germline V lookup: CDR1 MNHEY, CDR2 SVGEGT. The length of the CDR3 is 13 residues.

The chain links TRBV6-6 to TRBJ1-2; D is perhaps TRBD1 (5 bases). Trimming pared 9 bases from V and 8 bases from J, leaving 19 bases between. This CDR3 has 13 amino acids. Germline assignment: CDR1 MNHNY and CDR2 SVGAGI (reference sequence). Here the CDR3 reads CASIPLGGGGYTF. CDR3 sequence (DNA): TGTGCCAGTATACCGTTGGGGGGAGGCGGCTACACCTTC.

The rearrangement links TRBV28 to TRBJ1-2; D ambiguous. The V and J ends lost 10 bases and 3 bases respectively, with 9 bases between them. This CDR3 comprises 11 residues. Germline V gene lookup returns CDR1 MDHEN and CDR2 SYDVKM. CDR3 residues: CATKLYYGYTF. CDR3 bases: TGTGCCACCAAACTATACTATGGCTACACCTTC.

The V call is TRBV28, the J call TRBJ1-1; TRBD1 agrees at 7 bases. Per germline, CDR1 MDHEN and CDR2 SYDVKM. The CDR3 has 13 residues. V gave up 7 bases and J gave up 1 base; unmatched junction bases: 3. The CDR3: CASTRTGNTEAFF. As DNA, the CDR3 is TGTGCCAGCACCAGGACAGGGAACACTGAAGCTTTCTTT.

The chain is built from TRBV6-5 and TRBJ1-1; 8 positions match TRBD1. Germline V gene lookup returns CDR1 MNHEY and CDR2 SVGAGI. J gave up 12 bases and V 5 bases, and 11 bases lay outside the gene matches. This CDR3 contains 13 residues. CDR3 in amino acids: CASSPGQGRRSFF. The CDR3 coding sequence is TGTGCCAGCAGTCCCGGACAGGGCAGGCGGTCTTTCTTT.

This clone was found many times. The V call is TRBV3-1 (or the pseudogene TRBV3-2), the J call TRBJ2-7, with D possibly matching TRBD1 (6 bases). The CDR3 has 14 amino acids. Trimming left V 3 bases short and J 7 bases short, with 16 bases between. Germline V gene sequence: CDR1 LGHDT, CDR2 YNNKEL (reference sequence). The CDR3 nucleotides are TGTGCCAGCAGCCAGGCTCTCTTGAGGGGGGAGCAGTACTTC. It encodes CASSQALLRGEQYF.

V gene TRBV5-1 combines with J gene TRBJ2-1; 9 nucleotides line up with TRBD1. CDR3 length: 19 amino acids. J was trimmed by 4 bases and V by 4 bases; bases with no gene match: 18. Germline loops: CDR1 SGHRS, CDR2 YFSETQ. The CDR3 sequence: CASSRPVGQGGREYNEQFF. The CDR3 nucleotides are TGCGCCAGCAGCCGACCGGTGGGACAGGGTGGCCGGGAATACAATGAGCAGTTCTTC. The full variable domain, in which reference TRBV5-1 and TRBJ2-1 provide the parts outside the CDR3, is KAGVTQTPRYLIKTRGQQVTLSCSPISGHRSVSWYQQTPGQGLQFLFEYFSETQRNKGNFPGRFSGRQFSNSRSEMNVSTLELGDSALYLCASSRPVGQGGREYNEQFFGPGTRLTVL.

This clone was seen only a few times. The V and J genes are TRBV7-3 and TRBJ1-1; D is uncertain. This CDR3 region has 13 residues. The V gene lost 1 base and the J gene lost 6 bases, with 9 bases spanning the gap. Germline CDR1 reads SGHTA; CDR2 reads FQGTGA. The CDR3 nucleotides read TGTGCCAGCAGCTTAAATGAGGGAGCTGAAGCTTTCTTT. The encoded protein is CASSLNEGAEAFF.

This chain uses TRBV29-1 with TRBJ1-1, with D possibly being TRBD1 (6 bases). The germline V and J ends were trimmed by 7 bases and 7 bases, with 16 bases remaining between them. The CDR3 runs to 12 residues. Germline V CDR1 and CDR2: SQVTM, ANQGSEA. The CDR3 nucleotides are TGCAGCGGGGGGCGAGGCGCTGGTGAAGCTTTCTTT. It specifies CSGGRGAGEAFF.

In this sample, this clone turned up once. J is TRBJ1-3 and V is TRBV2; possible D gene TRBD1, 5 bases. There are 14 residues in the CDR3. The ends were cut back, 2 bases at V and 3 bases at J, with 8 bases in the middle. Looked up from germline, CDR1 is SNHLY and CDR2 is FYNNEI. The CDR3 DNA reads TGTGCCAGCAGTGAATCACAGGTTGGAAACACCATATATTTT. Translation gives CASSESQVGNTIYF. Using reference TRBV2 and TRBJ1-3 for the parts outside the CDR3, the full variable domain is EPEVTQTPSHQVTQMGQEVILRCVPISNHLYFYWYRQILGQKVEFLVSFYNNEISEKSEIFDDQFSVERPDGSNFTLKIRSTKLEDSAMYFCASSESQVGNTIYFGEGSWLTVV.

The chain combines TRBV6-2 or TRBV6-3 with TRBJ2-7, with 7 bases matching TRBD1. Germline V gene data show CDR1 as MNHEY and CDR2 as SVGEGT. The trim removed 6 bases at V and 3 bases at J, leaving 5 bases unmatched. The CDR3 runs to 13 residues. CDR3 sequence (DNA): TGTGCCAGCAGCCGGGACAGAGACTACGAGCAGTACTTC. It encodes CASSRDRDYEQYF.

The CDR3, as DNA: TGTGCCACCAGTGATTTGGAGGCTAGCTCCTACAATGAGCAGTTCTTC. Its translation is CATSDLEASSYNEQFF. The J gene is TRBJ2-1, the V gene TRBV24-1; D is undetermined. The CDR3 sequence is 16 residues long. With 0 bases removed from V and 0 bases from J, the gap between germline ends came to 8 bases. CDR1 is KGHDR, CDR2 SFDVKD, per germline.

This chain uses TRBV5-1 with TRBJ1-3; 7 nucleotides agree with TRBD1. After removal of 3 bases from V and 1 base from J, the junction contained 7 bases not matched to a gene. The CDR3 runs to 16 residues. Looked up from germline, CDR1 is SGHRS and CDR2 is YFSETQ. CDR3 loop: CASSSGTVRSGNTIYF. CDR3 bases: TGCGCCAGCAGCTCCGGGACAGTTAGATCTGGAAACACCATATATTTT.

This clone was counted between two and nine times. The genes are TRBV10-3 and TRBJ2-1; D call uncertain. V gave up 0 bases and J gave up 7 bases, with 10 bases separating them. Germline CDR1 and CDR2: ENHRY and SYGVKD. The CDR3 has 14 amino acids. The CDR3 protein is CAISESSQRNEQFF. The CDR3 region has the DNA TGTGCCATCAGTGAGTCCTCCCAGAGGAATGAGCAGTTCTTC.

The rearrangement joins TRBV21-1 to TRBJ1-1; the table's D call, TRBD1, has no DNA check behind it. TRBV21-1 is assigned pseudogene status. This CDR3 comprises 15 residues. The CDR3 nucleotides are TGTGCCAGCAGCAAGGACAGGGGGGATAACACTGAAGCTTTCTTT. It translates to CASSKDRGDNTEAFF.

The chain couples TRBV5-1 to TRBJ1-6; TRBD1 matches 9 bases. This CDR3 has 15 residues. The germline V gene has CDR1 SGHRS and CDR2 YFSETQ. The J segment lost 14 bases and the V segment lost 0 bases, leaving 9 bases of the junction unmatched. The CDR3 spells CASSLALDRGSSLHF. CDR3 DNA: TGCGCCAGCAGCTTGGCCCTGGACAGGGGATCATCCCTCCACTTT.

The gene calls are TRBV29-1 and TRBJ2-1; 8 nucleotides line up with TRBD2. The trim removed 6 bases at V and 6 bases at J, leaving 10 bases unmatched. CDR1 and CDR2 (germline): SQVTM, ANQGSEA. This CDR3 has 14 residues. In DNA form, the CDR3 reads TGCAGCGTGGGGCTCGCGGGAGGAGGCAATGAGCAGTTCTTC. Amino acids: CSVGLAGGGNEQFF.

The table lists this clone with a few counts. The chain couples TRBV6-5 to TRBJ1-6; TRBD1 is a possible D gene (5 bases). The V end lost 6 bases, the J end lost 6 bases, and 15 bases lay between the germline ends. Germline V lookup: CDR1 MNHEY, CDR2 SVGAGI. This CDR3 is 15 amino acids long. This CDR3 is CASRLSREGNSPLHF. The CDR3 nucleotides read TGTGCCAGCAGGCTAAGCAGGGAGGGTAATTCACCCCTCCACTTT.

The genes are TRBV20-1 and TRBJ2-5; TRBD2 matches 9 bases. J was trimmed by 4 bases and V by 3 bases; bases with no gene match: 3. The CDR3 runs to 13 residues. Germline V gene sequence: CDR1 DFQATT, CDR2 SNEGSKA (reference sequence). Here the CDR3 reads CSASAGGRETQYF. CDR3 nucleotides: TGCAGTGCTAGTGCGGGAGGGAGAGAGACCCAGTACTTC.